These 20 T cell receptor beta chains were sequenced from one sample in a study of T cells after somatic rescue of genetic block. Only in-frame clones appear in the TCRdb table, and some are missing; sequencing was by immunoSEQ multiplex PCR. Of about 15,000 clones in the sample, 65% to 75% were seen once. The source material was peripheral blood mononuclear cells (PBMCs). The receptors shown here come from a boy younger than 18.

This chain uses TRBV7-2 with TRBJ2-3, with D possibly TRBD2 on 5 matching bases. This CDR3 comprises 17 residues. Germline values: CDR1 SGHTA, CDR2 FQGNSA. V dropped 3 bases and J dropped 7 bases, with 23 bases sitting between them. CDR3 sequence (DNA): TGTGCCAGCAGCTTCACCACGATAAAGGAGGTGGCAAATACGCAGTATTTT. Translating it yields CASSFTTIKEVANTQYF.

This clone was recorded once. This chain joins TRBV5-8 and TRBJ2-3, with D perhaps assigned TRBD1 or TRBD2 (5 bases each). The germline gives CDR1 SGHTS, CDR2 YDEGEE. Between the trimmed V and J ends, which lost 0 bases and 12 bases, there was a span of 23 bases. CDR3 length equals 16 residues. CDR3 nucleotides: TGTGCCAGCAGCTTGGAGGGGTGGAGCGGACCAACGCCCCAGTATTTT. Residues: CASSLEGWSGPTPQYF.

V gene TRBV6-1 combines with J gene TRBJ2-3; TRBD1 or TRBD2 may be the D gene (5 bases each). Germline V CDR1 and CDR2: MNHNS, SASEGT. The V and J ends lost 0 bases and 1 base respectively, with 11 bases between them. CDR3 length equals 16 residues. The CDR3 is CASSEAVQGGTDTQYF. The CDR3 nucleotides read TGTGCCAGCAGTGAAGCAGTGCAGGGAGGCACAGATACGCAGTATTTT.

The genes are TRBV9 and TRBJ2-1; either TRBD1 or TRBD2 may supply D (5 bases each). Germline V CDR1 and CDR2: SGDLS, YYNGEE. V shed 0 bases and J shed 14 bases, with 15 bases lying between them. CDR3 length equals 13 residues. CDR3 nucleotide sequence: TGTGCCAGCAGCGTAGAGGGGTGGGACCCGGAGTTCTTC. Its translation: CASSVEGWDPEFF.

In its sample, this clone was seen once. At one end, the junction sequence differs from germline, possibly due to a read error. This chain connects TRBV7-3 to TRBJ1-2; D perhaps matches TRBD1 (5 bases). Germline CDR1 SGHTA, CDR2 FQGTGA. There are 13 residues in the CDR3. The CDR3 sequence is CASSQGANHGYIF. Written as DNA, the CDR3 is TGTGCCAGCAGTCAGGGCGCTAACCATGGCTACATCTTC. The whole variable domain, remainder taken from reference TRBV7-3 and TRBJ1-2, is GAGVSQTPSNKVTEKGKYVELRCDPISGHTALYWYRQSLGQGPEFLIYFQGTGAADDSGLPNDRFFAVRPEGSVSTLKIQRTERGDSAVYLCASSQGANHGYIFGSGTRLTVV.

This chain uses TRBV4-2 with TRBJ2-7, with D perhaps matching TRBD2 (6 bases). Trimming took 4 bases from V and 2 from J, leaving 15 bases between them. This CDR3 has 15 amino acids. Germline assignment: CDR1 LGHNA and CDR2 YNFKEQ. The CDR3 nucleotides read TGTGCCAGCAGCCCCGCCCGGGGGACGACCTACGAGCAGTACTTC. Translation gives CASSPARGTTYEQYF.

In nucleotides, the CDR3 is TGTGCCAGTAGTAGAACCCCCGGGACAGCTAATTCACCCCTCCACTTT. This codes for CASSRTPGTANSPLHF. The J gene is TRBJ1-6, the V gene TRBV19; 7 bases map to TRBD1. The CDR3 has 16 residues. Unmatched junction bases numbered 9, after V lost 4 bases and J lost 6 bases. Germline-derived CDR1 and CDR2 are LNHDA and SQIVND (reference sequence).

V gene TRBV20-1 combines with J gene TRBJ2-1; D uncertain. This CDR3 is built from 11 residues. Deletions cut 5 bases from V and 15 bases from J, with 17 bases between. Looked up from germline, CDR1 is DFQATT and CDR2 is SNEGSKA (reference sequence). The chain's CDR3 is CSAPLTTSTFF. CDR3 in DNA: TGCAGTGCTCCCCTAACAACCAGCACGTTCTTC.

The chain uses TRBV27 and TRBJ2-5, with 13 nucleotides matching TRBD2. The V and J ends lost 6 bases and 6 bases, in that order; junction bases with no gene match: 7. The germline gives CDR1 MNHEY, CDR2 SMNVEV (reference sequence). This CDR3 spans 15 amino acids. The CDR3 DNA reads TGTGCCAGCAGACTAGCGGGAGGGCAGGGGAAGACCCAGTACTTC. This translates into CASRLAGGQGKTQYF.

J is TRBJ1-5 and V is TRBV6-1; tentatively, D is TRBD1 (5 bases). This CDR3 comprises 14 residues. V lost 6 bases and J 6 bases, leaving 15 bases between the germline ends. Per the germline V gene, CDR1 is MNHNS and CDR2 is SASEGT. This CDR3 reads CASREEGWGQPQHF. DNA of the CDR3: TGTGCCAGCAGGGAGGAGGGGTGGGGTCAGCCCCAGCATTTT.

The chain uses TRBV7-8 and TRBJ1-1, with D perhaps TRBD1 (6 bases). V lost 1 base and J 1 base, leaving 22 bases between the germline ends. The CDR3 length is 19 residues. Germline CDR1 reads SGHVS; CDR2 reads FQNEAQ. The CDR3 here is CASSLEARGVGRWNTEAFF. The CDR3 DNA follows: TGTGCCAGCAGCTTAGAGGCCAGGGGAGTAGGAAGATGGAACACTGAAGCTTTCTTT.

V is TRBV28 and J is TRBJ2-5; a weak D match, TRBD2 (5 bases). Trimming removed 5 bases from V and 0 bases from J, with 13 bases in between. Germline V CDR1 and CDR2: MDHEN, SYDVKM. This CDR3 has 15 residues. The CDR3 sequence is CASSPIAPYQETQYF. The DNA for the CDR3 is TGTGCCAGCAGTCCAATAGCGCCCTACCAAGAGACCCAGTACTTC.

The chain carries TRBV7-2 and TRBJ2-2; a weak D match, TRBD2 (6 bases). V gave up 5 bases and J gave up 2 bases, with 15 bases separating them. This CDR3 has 16 amino acids. Germline lookup yields CDR1 SGHTA and CDR2 FQGNSA. CDR3 residues: CASSPAVLANTGELFF. CDR3 coding DNA: TGTGCCAGCAGCCCGGCGGTACTAGCAAACACCGGGGAGCTGTTTTTT.

V gene TRBV2 combines with J gene TRBJ2-7; D tentatively reads TRBD1 or TRBD2 (6 bases each). The CDR3 runs 15 residues. Germline loops: CDR1 SNHLY, CDR2 FYNNEI. V lost 4 bases, J lost 3 bases, and 16 bases lay in between. The CDR3 region has the DNA TGTGCCAGCAGTGCCCCTTTAGCGGACAGCTACGAGCAGTACTTC. Translating gives CASSAPLADSYEQYF. The whole variable domain, filled in from reference TRBV2 and TRBJ2-7, reads EPEVTQTPSHQVTQMGQEVILRCVPISNHLYFYWYRQILGQKVEFLVSFYNNEISEKSEIFDDQFSVERPDGSNFTLKIRSTKLEDSAMYFCASSAPLADSYEQYFGPGTRLTVT.

The chain employs TRBV5-1 and TRBJ1-3, with D uncertain. The CDR3 has 15 amino acids. CDR1 is SGHRS and CDR2 is YFSETQ in the germline V gene. The V gene lost 0 bases and the J gene lost 2 bases, with 9 bases spanning the gap. Here the CDR3 reads CASSLVSGTGNTIYF. CDR3 nucleotides: TGCGCCAGCAGCTTGGTGTCGGGGACTGGAAACACCATATATTTT.

Only a few counts were recorded for this clone. This chain connects TRBV30 to TRBJ1-1; TRBD1 is a possible D gene (6 bases). V lost 5 bases and J 5 bases, leaving 9 bases between the germline ends. CDR3 length: 11 residues. The germline V gene has CDR1 GTSNPN and CDR2 SVGIG (reference sequence). CDR3 DNA sequence: TGTGCCTGGGGGGGGCGGACTGAAGCTTTCTTT. The encoded protein is CAWGGRTEAFF.

The chain has TRBV25-1 and TRBJ1-2; tentatively, D is TRBD1 (5 bases). The CDR3 has 13 amino acids. Germline values: CDR1 MGHDK, CDR2 SYGVNS. V dropped 5 bases and J dropped 5 bases, with 12 bases sitting between them. CDR3: CASSPGTNYGYTF. The DNA for the CDR3 is TGTGCCAGCAGTCCCGGGACGAATTATGGCTACACCTTC.

V is TRBV6-5 and J is TRBJ1-1; D is ambiguous. The CDR3 is 15 amino acids. The V gene lost 3 bases and the J gene lost 7 bases, with 18 bases spanning the gap. From germline, CDR1 is MNHEY and CDR2 SVGAGI. The CDR3 loop is CASSYKVPVWDEAFF. The CDR3 DNA is TGTGCCAGCAGTTATAAGGTTCCCGTATGGGATGAAGCTTTCTTT.

The rearrangement links TRBV23-1 to TRBJ2-1, with 10 positions matching TRBD1. TRBV23-1 is labeled an ORF, and its function is uncertain. V lost 3 bases, J lost 3 bases, and 20 bases stayed unmatched. The CDR3 is made up of 21 amino acids. CDR3 protein: CASSHSSSGTGVQRDYNEQFF. The CDR3 nucleotides are TGCGCCAGCAGTCACTCTTCATCCGGGACAGGGGTACAAAGGGACTACAATGAGCAGTTCTTC.

The rearrangement links TRBV28 to TRBJ2-4; D might be TRBD1 (6 bases). The CDR3 loop spans 15 amino acids. Deletions cut 6 bases from V and 0 bases from J, with 12 bases between. Germline loops: CDR1 MDHEN, CDR2 SYDVKM. In nucleotides, the CDR3 is TGTGCCAGCAGGGACAGTACCCTAGCCAAAAACATTCAGTACTTC. Translating gives CASRDSTLAKNIQYF.